Presented here are 30 T cell receptor beta chains from one specimen sequenced in a study of OX40 agonist ivuxolimab in advanced cancers. Data came from immunoSEQ multiplex PCR; TCRdb stores just in-frame clones and leaves some out. The profile shows some 96,000 clones, about 80% of them singletons. The input for sequencing was CD4+ or CD8+ T cells sorted from blood, taken in a trial of the OX40 agonist ivuxolimab. These receptors all stem from an adult with an advanced solid tumor such as melanoma, head and neck, liver or kidney cancer.

This clone has just one count. The CDR3 nucleotides read TGTGCCTGGAGTGGCGGGCGCGGTAATTCACCCCTCCACTTT. Amino acid sequence: CAWSGGRGNSPLHF. The chain recombines TRBV30 with TRBJ1-6; D is unresolved. This CDR3 comprises 14 residues. The V gene's germline CDR1 is GTSNPN and CDR2 SVGIG (reference sequence). The germline V and J ends were trimmed by 1 base and 6 bases, with 10 bases remaining between them. The full variable domain, rest sourced from reference TRBV30 and TRBJ1-6, is SQTIHQWPATLVQPVGSPLSLECTVEGTSNPNLYWYRQAAGRGLQLLFYSVGIGQISSEVPQNLSASRPQDRQFILSSKKLLLSDSGFYLCAWSGGRGNSPLHFGNGTRLTVT.

The chain combines TRBV12-5 with TRBJ1-1; D may be TRBD1 (6 bases). This CDR3 region has 13 residues. Germline V gene lookup returns CDR1 LGHNT and CDR2 FRNRAP. V was pared by 7 bases and J by 4 bases, with 13 bases between. CDR3 DNA sequence: TGTGCTAGTGAGGGGGATGGGAGCACTGAAGCTTTCTTT. Its protein is CASEGDGSTEAFF.

To note about this clone: A read error may produce the germline difference seen at one junction end. The chain combines TRBV2 with TRBJ2-1, with 8 bases matching TRBD1. Germline lookup yields CDR1 SNHLY and CDR2 FYNNEI. The CDR3 has 14 amino acids. The CDR3 spells CASRDRGGYNEQFF. For the CDR3, the DNA is TGTGCCAGCCGTGACAGGGGAGGATACAATGAGCAGTTCTTC.

The genes are TRBV5-1 and TRBJ2-2; 7 bases are shared with TRBD2. Germline V gene lookup returns CDR1 SGHRS and CDR2 YFSETQ. The CDR3 is 14 residues long. The V gene end was trimmed by 4 bases and the J gene end by 9 bases; junction bases not matched to a gene: 9. The CDR3 sequence is CASSIWATSRELFF. The CDR3 DNA sequence: TGCGCCAGCAGCATCTGGGCGACTAGCCGGGAGCTGTTTTTT.

The genes are TRBV7-8 and TRBJ2-7; D possibly uses TRBD1 or TRBD2 (5 bases each). Per germline, CDR1 SGHVS and CDR2 FQNEAQ. V lost 0 bases and J lost 3, with 12 bases in between. The CDR3 runs 15 residues. CDR3 in DNA: TGTGCCAGCAGCTTAGCGCGAGGTGGGGGCTACGAGCAGTACTTC. This gives the protein CASSLARGGGYEQYF.

The chain recombines TRBV11-3 with TRBJ2-2; D may be TRBD1 (5 bases). Germline V gene lookup returns CDR1 SGHNT and CDR2 YENEEA. V lost 5 bases, J lost 4 bases, and 8 bases lay in between. The CDR3 is 13 residues long. The DNA for the CDR3 is TGTGCCAGCAGCCCCAGGGTCACCGGGGAGCTGTTTTTT. Its translation is CASSPRVTGELFF.

This clone was detected once. The chain carries TRBV11-3 and TRBJ1-5; D perhaps matches TRBD1 (6 bases). The CDR3 is made up of 15 amino acids. Germline V CDR1 and CDR2: SGHNT, YENEEA. Trimming took off 3 bases at V and 11 bases at J, with 20 bases between the two ends. CDR3 protein: CASSFGGGRGETQHF. The CDR3 bases are TGTGCCAGCAGCTTCGGCGGCGGGAGGGGGGAGACCCAGCATTTT.

This sequence joins TRBV7-2 and TRBJ1-1; a possible D gene is TRBD1 (5 bases). Trimming shortened V by 4 bases and J by 1 base, and 10 bases separated the two germline ends. The V gene's germline CDR1 is SGHTA and CDR2 FQGNSA. The CDR3 is 14 amino acids. CDR3 residues: CASSSQAKNTEAFF. The CDR3 DNA sequence: TGTGCCAGCAGCTCACAGGCTAAGAACACTGAAGCTTTCTTT.

The chain uses TRBV5-4 and TRBJ1-6; 8 bases match TRBD1. This CDR3 is built from 16 residues. Germline lookup yields CDR1 SGHNT and CDR2 YYREEE (reference sequence). J was trimmed by 7 bases and V by 2 bases; bases with no gene match: 8. The CDR3 coding sequence is TGTGCCAGCAGCTTTCCAGCAGGGGGCCGGAATTCACCCCTCCACTTT. Translating gives CASSFPAGGRNSPLHF.

This clone has more than one count but fewer than ten. The chain joins TRBV5-1 to TRBJ2-5; tentative D call: TRBD2 (5 bases). The CDR3 totals 15 residues. V was clipped by 2 bases and J by 4 bases, with 15 bases between them. Germline V gene sequence: CDR1 SGHRS, CDR2 YFSETQ. The CDR3 DNA reads as TGCGCCAGCAGCTTCTCCCGGGGTGGTAGAGAGACCCAGTACTTC. This encodes CASSFSRGGRETQYF. Full variable domain (remainder filled in from reference TRBV5-1 and TRBJ2-5): KAGVTQTPRYLIKTRGQQVTLSCSPISGHRSVSWYQQTPGQGLQFLFEYFSETQRNKGNFPGRFSGRQFSNSRSEMNVSTLELGDSALYLCASSFSRGGRETQYFGPGTRLLVL.

The chain has TRBV18 and TRBJ2-7; 7 nucleotides align to TRBD1. Germline CDR1 is KGHSH and CDR2 is LQKENI. The V and J ends lost 5 bases and 3 bases, in that order; junction bases with no gene match: 7. The CDR3 length is 14 residues. The CDR3 region is CASSGRGQGYEQYF. Here the CDR3 DNA reads TGTGCCAGCTCAGGAAGGGGGCAGGGCTACGAGCAGTACTTC.

The chain combines TRBV6-6 with TRBJ2-1; unclear D gene. The germline V gene has CDR1 MNHNY and CDR2 SVGAGI (reference sequence). With 6 bases removed from V and 7 bases from J, the gap between germline ends came to 10 bases. This CDR3 has 12 residues. CDR3 sequence: CASRFPENEQFF. CDR3 bases: TGTGCCAGCAGGTTTCCGGAGAATGAGCAGTTCTTC.

The chain joins TRBV6-6 to TRBJ2-3, with a possible D match to TRBD1 (5 bases). The CDR3 loop spans 15 amino acids. The germline V gene has CDR1 MNHNY and CDR2 SVGAGI (reference sequence). The V gene lost 0 bases and the J gene lost 2 bases, with 9 bases spanning the gap. The chain's CDR3 is CASSYSDRTTDTQYF. The CDR3 bases are TGTGCCAGCAGTTACTCAGACAGAACCACAGATACGCAGTATTTT.

The chain has TRBV7-2 and TRBJ2-5; TRBD2 is a possible D gene (6 bases). The closer fit of TRBJ2-7 to the DNA end suggests the J call may be wrong. Germline V lookup: CDR1 SGHTA, CDR2 FQGNSA. This CDR3 has 14 amino acids. CDR3 nucleotides: TGTGCCAGCAGCCGGGACTCCTACTCCTACGAGCAGTACTTC. Its protein is CASSRDSYSYEQYF.

V is TRBV29-1 and J is TRBJ1-1; 8 bases map to TRBD1. Losses at the gene ends were 6 bases for V and 5 bases for J; bases not matched to a gene: 5. The CDR3 spans 12 residues. Germline assignment: CDR1 SQVTM and CDR2 ANQGSEA. This CDR3 reads CSVIGQGTEAFF. The CDR3 DNA reads TGCAGCGTGATTGGACAGGGAACTGAAGCTTTCTTT.

V usage is TRBV7-2 and J usage is TRBJ1-1, with TRBD1 as a possible D gene (5 bases). The germline V gene has CDR1 SGHTA and CDR2 FQGNSA. V was clipped by 1 base and J by 10 bases, with 13 bases between them. The CDR3 covers 13 residues. CDR3: CASSLGRSGGAFF. Written as DNA, the CDR3 is TGTGCCAGCAGCTTAGGGCGATCCGGGGGAGCTTTCTTT.

This chain links TRBV19 with TRBJ1-2, with D tentatively TRBD1 (5 bases). The germline V gene encodes CDR1 LNHDA and CDR2 SQIVND (reference sequence). Trimming shortened V by 3 bases and J by 6 bases, and 17 bases separated the two germline ends. This CDR3 has 15 residues. The CDR3: CASSMRQLNLNGYTF. For the CDR3, the DNA is TGTGCCAGTAGTATGCGACAGTTGAATCTAAATGGCTACACCTTC.

The chain links TRBV27 to TRBJ1-2, with a tentative D call TRBD1 (5 bases). CDR1 is MNHEY and CDR2 is SMNVEV in the germline V gene (reference sequence). The CDR3 is made up of 15 amino acids. Trimming stripped 4 bases from V and 1 base from J, with 13 bases between. This CDR3 reads CASSSPRDLNYGYTF. The CDR3 DNA reads as TGTGCCAGCAGTTCCCCCAGGGACCTTAACTATGGCTACACCTTC.

This clone was observed a single time. This rearrangement joins TRBV7-2 to TRBJ2-2; D is unclear. V was pared by 0 bases and J by 5 bases, with 10 bases between. The CDR3 sequence is 15 residues long. CDR1 and CDR2 (germline): SGHTA, FQGNSA. CDR3 DNA sequence: TGTGCCAGCAGCTTAGCCGACGGCCTGACCGGGGAGCTGTTTTTT. It translates to CASSLADGLTGELFF.

This rearrangement joins TRBV9 to TRBJ1-5; possibly TRBD1 for D (5 bases). V was trimmed by 4 bases and J by 6 bases, leaving 14 bases between them. CDR1 is SGDLS and CDR2 is YYNGEE in the germline V gene. This CDR3 region has 14 residues. The CDR3, as DNA: TGTGCCAGCAGCCCTACAGGAGCTGGTCAGCCCCAGCATTTT. It codes for CASSPTGAGQPQHF.

V usage is TRBV6-5 and J usage is TRBJ2-3; no definite D call. CDR3 length equals 13 residues. Germline values: CDR1 MNHEY, CDR2 SVGAGI. V was trimmed by 2 bases and J by 7 bases, leaving 10 bases between them. This CDR3 is CASSYPGVNTQYF. CDR3 coding DNA: TGTGCCAGCAGTTACCCCGGCGTTAATACGCAGTATTTT.

This chain uses TRBV7-2 with TRBJ1-2; 8 nucleotides line up with TRBD1. Germline CDR1 SGHTA, CDR2 FQGNSA. V was pared by 4 bases and J by 4 bases, with 11 bases of the junction left unmatched. The CDR3 totals 16 residues. The CDR3 spells CASSSPDRADFYGYTF. CDR3 DNA: TGTGCCAGCAGCTCCCCGGACAGGGCGGATTTCTATGGCTACACCTTC.

The chain is built from TRBV15 and TRBJ2-2; D is perhaps TRBD2 (5 bases). The CDR3 covers 13 residues. The germline V gene encodes CDR1 LNHNV and CDR2 YYDKDF (reference sequence). V was clipped by 8 bases and J by 2 bases, with 9 bases between them. CDR3 region: CATEEANTGELFF. Here the CDR3 DNA reads TGTGCCACCGAGGAGGCCAACACCGGGGAGCTGTTTTTT.

The genes are TRBV5-1 and TRBJ2-1; D is possibly TRBD2 (6 bases). CDR3 length: 14 amino acids. The V gene's germline CDR1 is SGHRS and CDR2 YFSETQ. Trimming removed 0 bases from V and 4 bases from J, with 8 bases in between. The CDR3 nucleotides are TGCGCCAGCAGCTTGGATCGGGGGTACAATGAGCAGTTCTTC. Amino acids: CASSLDRGYNEQFF. Full variable domain (remainder filled in from reference TRBV5-1 and TRBJ2-1): KAGVTQTPRYLIKTRGQQVTLSCSPISGHRSVSWYQQTPGQGLQFLFEYFSETQRNKGNFPGRFSGRQFSNSRSEMNVSTLELGDSALYLCASSLDRGYNEQFFGPGTRLTVL.

The chain couples TRBV7-9 to TRBJ1-3, with D perhaps matching TRBD1 (5 bases). The CDR3 is made up of 14 amino acids. Trimming shortened V by 4 bases and J by 8 bases, and 15 bases separated the two germline ends. The V gene's germline CDR1 is SEHNR and CDR2 FQNEAQ (reference sequence). DNA for the CDR3: TGTGCCAGCAGCTCAGACAGCCGAGGACACACCATATATTTT. Translation: CASSSDSRGHTIYF.

The genes are TRBV11-2 and TRBJ2-2; the match to TRBD1 covers 8 bases. The V gene's germline CDR1 is SGHAT and CDR2 FQNNGV. Trimming at V came to 6 bases and at J to 4 bases, leaving 7 bases not matched to a gene. CDR3 length: 15 amino acids. The CDR3 sequence: CASSRDRKITGELFF. The DNA for the CDR3 is TGTGCCAGCAGTCGGGACAGGAAGATCACCGGGGAGCTGTTTTTT. The variable domain in full, completed from reference TRBV11-2 and TRBJ2-2, reads EAGVAQSPRYKIIEKRQSVAFWCNPISGHATLYWYQQILGQGPKLLIQFQNNGVVDDSQLPKDRFSAERLKGVDSTLKIQPAKLEDSAVYLCASSRDRKITGELFFGEGSRLTVL.

The chain is built from TRBV11-2 and TRBJ1-2, with a possible D match to TRBD1 (5 bases). CDR1 and CDR2 from the germline V gene are SGHAT and FQNNGV. Trimming removed 4 bases from V and 8 bases from J, with 17 bases in between. The CDR3 consists of 14 residues. The CDR3 DNA reads TGTGCCAGCAGCTCCCCCGGGGCAGTTAAGGGCTACACCTTC. Translated: CASSSPGAVKGYTF.

The chain uses TRBV7-8 and TRBJ1-5; 8 bases fit TRBD1. The V gene end was trimmed by 4 bases and the J gene end by 6 bases; junction bases not matched to a gene: 8. The CDR3 runs to 15 residues. Germline-derived CDR1 and CDR2 are SGHVS and FQNEAQ. For the CDR3, the DNA is TGTGCCAGCAGCTCCGACAGGGGACTCAGTCAGCCCCAGCATTTT. This encodes CASSSDRGLSQPQHF.

The genes are TRBV7-6 and TRBJ2-7; 10 bases match TRBD2. Germline CDR1 reads SGHVS; CDR2 reads FNYEAQ. Trimming took 5 bases from V and 4 from J; bases not matched to a gene: 5. CDR3 length: 14 amino acids. The CDR3 reads CASSPQAGGYEQYF. The DNA of the CDR3 is TGTGCCAGCAGCCCCCAAGCGGGAGGGTACGAGCAGTACTTC. Complete variable domain (other parts from reference TRBV7-6 and TRBJ2-7): GAGVSQSPRYKVTKRGQDVALRCDPISGHVSLYWYRQALGQGPEFLTYFNYEAQQDKSGLPNDRFSAERPEGSISTLTIQRTEQRDSAMYRCASSPQAGGYEQYFGPGTRLTVT.

V and J are TRBV7-8 and TRBJ1-1, with 8 bases matching TRBD1. Germline CDR1 SGHVS, CDR2 FQNEAQ. This CDR3 spans 16 amino acids. With 6 bases clipped from V and 4 bases from J, the junction kept 13 bases outside the gene matches. CDR3 sequence (DNA): TGTGCCAGCAGTCGCCCTGAGACAGGGGAGGTCACTGAAGCTTTCTTT. Translating gives CASSRPETGEVTEAFF.